Shown below are 30 T cell receptor beta chains from a single sample sequenced in a study of T cells after yellow fever vaccination. TCRdb redid the calling of the 5' RACE reads with MiXCR, one entry per CDR3 protein. The sample shows around 200,000 distinct CDR3 sequences, approximately 11% of them seen only once. The sample was CD8+ T cells sorted from PBMCs, taken 15 days after the yellow fever booster vaccination. The source of these receptors is a man between 18 and 29 years old who received the YFV17D yellow fever vaccine.

The table lists this clonotype with a few counts. The J gene is TRBJ2-5, the V gene TRBV6-5; D unclear. Trimming stripped 6 bases from V and 0 bases from J, with 14 bases between. The CDR3 is made up of 15 amino acids. From germline, CDR1 is MNHEY and CDR2 SVGAGI. CDR3 coding DNA: TGTGCCAGCAGGCCGATCTGGACGGACCAAGAGACCCAGTACTTC. Protein: CASRPIWTDQETQYF.

This clonotype was counted many times. This rearrangement joins TRBV7-2 to TRBJ2-5; tentative D call: TRBD2 (5 bases). The CDR3 extends over 15 amino acids. CDR1 SGHTA and CDR2 FQGNSA come from the germline V gene. V lost 5 bases and J lost 3, with 16 bases in between. In DNA, the CDR3 is TGTGCCAGCAGCCCCCGCCCGAGAGGGAAAGAGACCCAGTACTTC. It is translated as CASSPRPRGKETQYF.

The chain carries TRBV12-3 or TRBV12-4 and TRBJ1-3; 8 positions agree with TRBD1. Trimming cost V 5 bases and J 3 bases; bases outside gene matches: 9. This CDR3 spans 16 amino acids. The chain's CDR3 is CASSIWTGSLGNTIYF. The CDR3 nucleotides are TGTGCCAGCAGTATCTGGACAGGGAGCCTTGGAAACACCATATATTTT.

The gene calls are TRBV11-2 and TRBJ2-7; either TRBD1 or TRBD2 may supply D (5 bases each). The CDR3 runs to 15 residues. The V end was cut by 1 base, the J end by 3 bases, with 13 bases between. CDR1 and CDR2 from the germline V gene are SGHAT and FQNNGV. This chain's CDR3 is CASSLGPGRNYEQYF. As DNA, the CDR3 is TGTGCCAGCAGCTTAGGCCCGGGACGGAACTACGAGCAGTACTTC.

In its sample, this clonotype was seen many times. DNA of the CDR3: TGTGCCATCAGTGAGTCAGGGGACGGGACGAACACCGGGGAGCTGTTTTTT. It encodes CAISESGDGTNTGELFF. This rearrangement joins TRBV10-3 to TRBJ2-2, with D perhaps matching TRBD1 or TRBD2 (5 bases each). Germline V gene data show CDR1 as ENHRY and CDR2 as SYGVKD. The germline V and J ends were trimmed by 0 bases and 0 bases, with 11 bases remaining between them. This CDR3 spans 17 amino acids.

The chain joins TRBV6-2 or TRBV6-3 to TRBJ2-7; no definite D call. This CDR3 is 11 amino acids long. V gave up 2 bases and J gave up 6 bases, with 5 bases separating them. Germline V gives CDR1 MNHEY, CDR2 SVGEGT. In DNA form, the CDR3 reads TGTGCCAGCAGTTACAGGGTCGAGCAGTACTTC. Residues: CASSYRVEQYF.

The V call is TRBV28, the J call TRBJ2-2, with TRBD1 matching over 9 bases. The CDR3 sequence is 14 residues long. Trimming at V came to 7 bases and at J to 3 bases, leaving 3 bases not matched to a gene. Per germline, CDR1 MDHEN and CDR2 SYDVKM. CDR3 amino acids: CASMDRGYTGELFF. CDR3 nucleotide sequence: TGTGCCAGCATGGACAGGGGATACACCGGGGAGCTGTTTTTT. Based on the CDR3 plus reference TRBV28 and TRBJ2-2, the full variable domain is DVKVTQSSRYLVKRTGEKVFLECVQDMDHENMFWYRQDPGLGLRLIYFSYDVKMKEKGDIPEGYSVSREKKERFSLILESASTNQTSMYLCASMDRGYTGELFFGEGSRLTVL.

The rearrangement joins TRBV4-1 to TRBJ2-7; maybe TRBD2 (5 bases). Between the trimmed V and J ends, which lost 3 bases and 1 base, there was a span of 16 bases. Germline-derived CDR1 and CDR2 are MGHRA and YSYEKL. This CDR3 is 16 amino acids long. The CDR3 DNA reads as TGCGCCAGCAGCCAGGATCCACCGCCGGGGTCCTACGAGCAGTACTTC. This codes for CASSQDPPPGSYEQYF.

This clonotype has a handful of counts. The chain employs TRBV7-9 and TRBJ1-5; TRBD1 matches at 11 bases. V lost 8 bases to trimming and J lost 6 bases; unmatched junction nucleotides: 3. The CDR3 has 13 amino acids. Germline V gene data show CDR1 as SEHNR and CDR2 as FQNEAQ (reference sequence). CDR3 loop: CASGDRGSQPQHF. The CDR3 coding sequence is TGTGCCAGCGGGGACAGGGGGAGTCAGCCCCAGCATTTT.

This clonotype was observed at least ten times. J is TRBJ2-3 and V is TRBV11-2, with D perhaps matching TRBD1 or TRBD2 (5 bases each). The ends were cut back, 3 bases at V and 0 bases at J, with 10 bases in the middle. Germline lookup yields CDR1 SGHAT and CDR2 FQNNGV. This CDR3 has 15 amino acids. CDR3 bases: TGTGCCAGCAGCTTTGGGGGAACTAGCACAGATACGCAGTATTTT. Its protein product is CASSFGGTSTDTQYF.

This clonotype turned up a few times. This rearrangement joins TRBV18 to TRBJ2-7; D remains ambiguous. Germline CDR1 and CDR2: KGHSH and LQKENI. This CDR3 contains 15 residues. Trimming stripped 2 bases from V and 3 bases from J, with 14 bases between. DNA for the CDR3: TGTGCCAGCTCACCATTCCCTTCTACCCTCTACGAGCAGTACTTC. Its protein is CASSPFPSTLYEQYF.

The chain combines TRBV10-1 with TRBJ1-1, with D perhaps matching TRBD1 (6 bases). Per germline, CDR1 WNHNN and CDR2 SYGVQD (reference sequence). The CDR3 runs to 17 residues. V was shortened by 6 bases and J by 1 base, with 21 bases between the two germline ends. CDR3 sequence (DNA): TGCGCCAGCAGACACCGGGACATACTCACCCCGAACACTGAAGCTTTCTTT. The encoded protein is CASRHRDILTPNTEAFF.

In this sample, this clonotype turned up many times. The chain uses TRBV4-2 and TRBJ1-5, with a tentative D call TRBD1 (5 bases). Trimming removed 1 base from V and 0 bases from J, with 10 bases in between. CDR1 is LGHNA and CDR2 is YNFKEQ in the germline V gene. The CDR3 runs 16 residues. The CDR3 DNA reads as TGTGCCAGCAGCCAAGGGGGACGAGATAGCAATCAGCCCCAGCATTTT. This sequence encodes CASSQGGRDSNQPQHF.

This clonotype was counted only a few times. The chain is built from TRBV7-9 and TRBJ1-1; D unresolved. Germline V gives CDR1 SEHNR, CDR2 FQNEAQ (reference sequence). V was shortened by 1 base and J by 6 bases, with 6 bases between the two germline ends. The CDR3 has 12 amino acids. The CDR3 protein is CASSLVTPEAFF. For the CDR3, the DNA is TGTGCCAGCAGCTTAGTTACCCCTGAAGCTTTCTTT.

This clonotype was found many times. The gene calls are TRBV6-5 and TRBJ1-1; D is possibly TRBD1 (6 bases). The CDR3 runs 16 residues. Between the trimmed V and J ends, which lost 7 bases and 3 bases, there was a span of 21 bases. Germline V lookup: CDR1 MNHEY, CDR2 SVGAGI. The CDR3 loop is CASNAVGGRSDTEAFF. The DNA for the CDR3 is TGTGCCAGCAACGCCGTTGGGGGCAGAAGTGACACTGAAGCTTTCTTT.

The gene calls are TRBV3-1 and TRBJ2-7, with 8 bases fitting TRBD1. The CDR3 runs 13 residues. Losses at the gene ends were 3 bases for V and 3 bases for J; bases not matched to a gene: 1. Germline V gene lookup returns CDR1 LGHDT and CDR2 YNNKEL (reference sequence). CDR3 DNA sequence: TGTGCCAGCAGCCACGACAGGGGCTACGAGCAGTACTTC. Amino acids: CASSHDRGYEQYF.

This clonotype was counted ten times or more. This chain links TRBV29-1 with TRBJ1-1; TRBD1 matches 9 bases. V trimming: 7 bases; J trimming: 0 bases; junction bases outside the gene matches: 9. CDR3 length: 15 amino acids. Per the germline V gene, CDR1 is SQVTM and CDR2 is ANQGSEA. CDR3 bases: TGCAGCGCCGAAGTACAGGGGGCTGTGAACACTGAAGCTTTCTTT. Its translation: CSAEVQGAVNTEAFF.

Many counts were recorded for this clonotype. The chain carries TRBV5-5 and TRBJ2-2; TRBD2 is a possible D gene (6 bases). CDR1 is SGHKS and CDR2 is YYEKEE in the germline V gene (reference sequence). Trimming stripped 5 bases from V and 7 bases from J, with 9 bases between. The CDR3 has 12 residues. CDR3 protein: CASSLGGGELFF. The CDR3 DNA reads as TGTGCCAGCAGTCTGGGGGGCGGGGAGCTGTTTTTT.

This clonotype was detected a few times. The V and J genes are TRBV27 and TRBJ2-2; D not certain. V lost 5 bases and J lost 3, with 7 bases in between. The length of the CDR3 is 13 residues. The germline CDR1 and CDR2 sequences are MNHEY and SMNVEV (reference sequence). DNA of the CDR3: TGTGCCAGCAGTGCCGGGTACACCGGGGAGCTGTTTTTT. Translating it yields CASSAGYTGELFF.

This clonotype was picked up a small number of times. V and J are TRBV20-1 and TRBJ1-1, with D possibly matching TRBD1 (5 bases). The germline V gene encodes CDR1 DFQATT and CDR2 SNEGSKA (reference sequence). V dropped 6 bases and J dropped 0 bases, with 14 bases sitting between them. The CDR3 is 14 residues long. CDR3 residues: CSADKGKMNTEAFF. The CDR3 DNA sequence: TGCAGTGCGGATAAGGGGAAAATGAACACTGAAGCTTTCTTT.

This clonotype was counted between two and nine times. The V and J genes are TRBV4-3 and TRBJ1-5; D is uncertain. CDR1 and CDR2 (germline): LGHNA, YSLEER. The CDR3 spans 15 residues. V shed 0 bases and J shed 0 bases, with 6 bases lying between them. CDR3: CASSQDSFSNQPQHF. The CDR3 DNA follows: TGCGCCAGCAGCCAAGATTCTTTTAGCAATCAGCCCCAGCATTTT.

The V call is TRBV6-5, the J call TRBJ2-7; D is unclear. The CDR3 is 13 residues long. V lost 5 bases to trimming and J lost 0 bases, with 8 bases between them. The V gene's germline CDR1 is MNHEY and CDR2 SVGAGI. CDR3 DNA sequence: TGTGCCAGCAGTCCGGCAGTCTCCTACGAGCAGTACTTC. Amino acid sequence: CASSPAVSYEQYF.

In regard to this clonotype: The germline gene is not matched at one end of the junction; a read error may be the cause. The chain joins TRBV7-6 to TRBJ2-1, with 8 bases lining up with TRBD2. The V gene's germline CDR1 is SGHVS and CDR2 FNYEAQ. The CDR3 has 15 residues. In DNA form, the CDR3 reads TGTGCCAGCAGCTGGACTAGCAATGGGGAAAATGCGCAGTTCTTC. Its protein product is CASSWTSNGENAQFF.

V usage is TRBV6-2 or TRBV6-3 and J usage is TRBJ2-2, with D unresolved. With 2 bases removed from V and 4 bases from J, the gap between germline ends came to 11 bases. Germline lookup yields CDR1 MNHEY and CDR2 SVGEGT. This CDR3 is 15 amino acids long. The DNA of the CDR3 is TGTGCCAGCAGTTACCCGGCCTCGGGCACCGGGGAGCTGTTTTTT. The encoded protein is CASSYPASGTGELFF.

This clonotype was seen a few times. The chain uses TRBV5-6 and TRBJ2-1; D unresolved. CDR1 and CDR2 (germline): SGHDT, YYEEEE. CDR3 length: 13 amino acids. V lost 4 bases and J 9 bases, leaving 14 bases between the germline ends. Here the CDR3 reads CASSLIKMPEQFF. In DNA form, the CDR3 reads TGTGCCAGCAGCCTTATAAAGATGCCTGAGCAGTTCTTC.

The chain couples TRBV7-3 to TRBJ2-6; D unresolved. The CDR3 loop spans 16 amino acids. The V end was cut by 4 bases, the J end by 2 bases, with 12 bases between. Looked up from germline, CDR1 is SGHTA and CDR2 is FQGTGA. CDR3 in amino acids: CASSSAAAPGANVLTF. The CDR3 DNA reads TGTGCCAGCAGCTCCGCCGCGGCCCCTGGGGCCAACGTCCTGACTTTC. Full variable domain (remainder filled in from reference TRBV7-3 and TRBJ2-6): GAGVSQTPSNKVTEKGKYVELRCDPISGHTALYWYRQSLGQGPEFLIYFQGTGAADDSGLPNDRFFAVRPEGSVSTLKIQRTERGDSAVYLCASSSAAAPGANVLTFGAGSRLTVL.

The chain couples TRBV4-1 to TRBJ2-7; D possibly corresponds to TRBD2 (5 bases). Germline V lookup: CDR1 MGHRA, CDR2 YSYEKL. The V end was cut by 1 base, the J end by 3 bases, with 10 bases between. CDR3 size: 14 residues. CDR3 in amino acids: CASSQGPGIYEQYF. The CDR3 DNA is TGCGCCAGCAGCCAAGGGCCGGGAATCTACGAGCAGTACTTC.

This clonotype was seen only a few times. This chain uses TRBV10-3 with TRBJ2-5; 11 positions match TRBD2. This CDR3 comprises 15 residues. After removal of 8 bases from V and 2 bases from J, the junction contained 7 bases not matched to a gene. Germline V lookup: CDR1 ENHRY, CDR2 SYGVKD. The CDR3 loop reads CAIGPGLAVQETQYF. Written as DNA, the CDR3 is TGTGCCATCGGTCCGGGACTAGCGGTACAAGAGACCCAGTACTTC.

CDR3 loop: CASSSSNQENGYTF. The CDR3 bases are TGCGCCAGCAGCTCATCAAACCAGGAAAATGGCTACACCTTC. This rearrangement joins TRBV5-1 to TRBJ1-2; D ambiguous. Trimming stripped 3 bases from V and 6 bases from J, with 15 bases between. Looked up from germline, CDR1 is SGHRS and CDR2 is YFSETQ. The CDR3 runs 14 residues. Full variable domain (outside the CDR3, taken from reference TRBV5-1 and TRBJ1-2): KAGVTQTPRYLIKTRGQQVTLSCSPISGHRSVSWYQQTPGQGLQFLFEYFSETQRNKGNFPGRFSGRQFSNSRSEMNVSTLELGDSALYLCASSSSNQENGYTFGSGTRLTVV.

The chain uses TRBV7-2 and TRBJ2-3, with a possible D match to TRBD2 (5 bases). Trimming cost V 2 bases and J 6 bases, with 9 bases left between them. CDR3 length: 13 residues. Germline lookup yields CDR1 SGHTA and CDR2 FQGNSA. In DNA, the CDR3 is TGTGCCAGCAGCTTAAGCGGTTTCGATACGCAGTATTTT. Translated, it gives CASSLSGFDTQYF.